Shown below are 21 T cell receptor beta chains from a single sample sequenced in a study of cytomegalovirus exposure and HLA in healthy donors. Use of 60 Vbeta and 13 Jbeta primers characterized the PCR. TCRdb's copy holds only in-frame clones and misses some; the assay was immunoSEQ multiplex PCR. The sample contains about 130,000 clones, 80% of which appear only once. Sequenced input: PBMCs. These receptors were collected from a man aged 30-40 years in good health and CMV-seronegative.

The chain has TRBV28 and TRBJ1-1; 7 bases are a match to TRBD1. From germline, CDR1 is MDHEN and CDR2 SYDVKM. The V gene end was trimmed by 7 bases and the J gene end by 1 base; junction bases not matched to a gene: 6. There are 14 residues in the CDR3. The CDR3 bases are TGTGCCAGCATTACGGACAGGAAGAACACTGAAGCTTTCTTT. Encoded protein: CASITDRKNTEAFF.

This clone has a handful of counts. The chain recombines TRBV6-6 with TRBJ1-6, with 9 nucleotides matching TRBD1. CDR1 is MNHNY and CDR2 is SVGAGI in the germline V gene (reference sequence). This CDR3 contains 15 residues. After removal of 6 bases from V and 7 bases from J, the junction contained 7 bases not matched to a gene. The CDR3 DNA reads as TGTGCCAGCAGCAACAGGGGGCTGGGGAATTCACCCCTCCACTTT. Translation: CASSNRGLGNSPLHF.

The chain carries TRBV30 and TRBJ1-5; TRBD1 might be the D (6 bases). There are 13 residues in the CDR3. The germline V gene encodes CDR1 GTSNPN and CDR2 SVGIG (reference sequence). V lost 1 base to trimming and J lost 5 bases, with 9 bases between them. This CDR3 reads CAWSGGQDQPQHF. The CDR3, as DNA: TGTGCCTGGAGTGGGGGGCAGGATCAGCCCCAGCATTTT.

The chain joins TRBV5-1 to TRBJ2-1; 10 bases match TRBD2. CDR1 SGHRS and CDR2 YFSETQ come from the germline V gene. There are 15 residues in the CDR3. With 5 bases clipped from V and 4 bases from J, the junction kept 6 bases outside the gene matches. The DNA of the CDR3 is TGCGCCAGCAGATTGACTAGCGGGCCTTACAATGAGCAGTTCTTC. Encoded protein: CASRLTSGPYNEQFF.

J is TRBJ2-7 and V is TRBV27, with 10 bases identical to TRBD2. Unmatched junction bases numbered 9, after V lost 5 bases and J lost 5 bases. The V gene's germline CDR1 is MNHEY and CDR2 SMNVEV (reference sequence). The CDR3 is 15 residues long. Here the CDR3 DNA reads TGTGCCAGCAGTCCCACTTCGCTAGCGGGAGACGAGCAGTACTTC. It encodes CASSPTSLAGDEQYF.

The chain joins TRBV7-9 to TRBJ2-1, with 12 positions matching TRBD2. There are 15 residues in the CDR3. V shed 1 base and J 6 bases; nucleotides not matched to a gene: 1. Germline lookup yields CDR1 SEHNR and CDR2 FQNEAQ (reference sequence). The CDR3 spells CASSLGGLAGNEQFF. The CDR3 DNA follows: TGTGCCAGCAGCTTAGGGGGACTAGCGGGCAATGAGCAGTTCTTC.

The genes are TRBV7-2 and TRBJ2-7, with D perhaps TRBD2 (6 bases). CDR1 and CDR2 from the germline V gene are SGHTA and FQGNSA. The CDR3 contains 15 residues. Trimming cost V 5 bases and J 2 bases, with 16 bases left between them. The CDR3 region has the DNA TGTGCCAGCAGCCACAGCGGAGGAGGGACCTACGAGCAGTACTTC. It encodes CASSHSGGGTYEQYF.

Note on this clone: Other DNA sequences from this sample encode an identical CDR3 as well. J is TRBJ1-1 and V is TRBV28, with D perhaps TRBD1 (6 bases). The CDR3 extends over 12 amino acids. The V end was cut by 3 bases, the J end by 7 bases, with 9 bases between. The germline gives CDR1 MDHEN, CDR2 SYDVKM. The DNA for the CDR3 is TGTGCCAGCAGTTTCCCAGGGGTTGAAGCTTTCTTT. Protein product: CASSFPGVEAFF.

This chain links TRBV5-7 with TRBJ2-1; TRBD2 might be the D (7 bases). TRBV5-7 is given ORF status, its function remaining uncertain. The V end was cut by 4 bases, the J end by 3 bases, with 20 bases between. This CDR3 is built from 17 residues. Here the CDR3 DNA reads TGTGCCAGCAGCCGGGCGGGGGCAGGTCGTAACTACAATGAGCAGTTCTTC. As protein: CASSRAGAGRNYNEQFF.

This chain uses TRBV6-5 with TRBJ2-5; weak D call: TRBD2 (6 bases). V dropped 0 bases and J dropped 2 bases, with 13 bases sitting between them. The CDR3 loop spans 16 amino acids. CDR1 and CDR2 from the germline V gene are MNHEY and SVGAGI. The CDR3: CASSYSLGGWQETQYF. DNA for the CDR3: TGTGCCAGCAGTTACTCACTCGGGGGTTGGCAAGAGACCCAGTACTTC.

CDR3 in amino acids: CASSGRLAGGTGELFF. The CDR3 DNA follows: TGTGCCAGCAGTGGCCGACTAGCGGGGGGGACCGGGGAGCTGTTTTTT. This sequence joins TRBV6-6 and TRBJ2-2; 14 bases line up with TRBD2. This CDR3 has 16 residues. The germline CDR1 and CDR2 sequences are MNHNY and SVGAGI (reference sequence). V was pared by 5 bases and J by 5 bases, with 4 bases of the junction left unmatched.

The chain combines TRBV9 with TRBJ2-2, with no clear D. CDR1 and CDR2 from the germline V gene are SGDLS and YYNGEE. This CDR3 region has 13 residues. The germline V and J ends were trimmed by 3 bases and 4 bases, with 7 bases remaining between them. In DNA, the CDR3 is TGTGCCAGCAGCGCCCAATTCACCGGGGAGCTGTTTTTT. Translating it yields CASSAQFTGELFF.

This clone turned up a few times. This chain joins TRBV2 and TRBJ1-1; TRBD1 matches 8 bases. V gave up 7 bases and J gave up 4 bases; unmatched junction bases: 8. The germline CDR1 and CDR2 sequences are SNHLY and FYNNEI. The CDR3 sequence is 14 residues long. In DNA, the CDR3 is TGTGCCAGCACTTGGACAGGGAGAAGCACTGAAGCTTTCTTT. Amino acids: CASTWTGRSTEAFF.

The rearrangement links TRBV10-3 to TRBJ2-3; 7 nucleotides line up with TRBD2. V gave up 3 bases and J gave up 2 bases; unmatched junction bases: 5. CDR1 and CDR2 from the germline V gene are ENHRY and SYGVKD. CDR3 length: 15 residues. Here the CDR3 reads CAISEGTIATDTQYF. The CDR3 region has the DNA TGTGCCATCAGTGAAGGGACTATCGCCACAGATACGCAGTATTTT.

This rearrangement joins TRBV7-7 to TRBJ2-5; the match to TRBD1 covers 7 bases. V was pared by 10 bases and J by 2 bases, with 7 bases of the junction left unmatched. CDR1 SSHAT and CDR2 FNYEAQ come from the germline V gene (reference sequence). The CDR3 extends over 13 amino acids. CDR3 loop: CATSRDRQETQYF. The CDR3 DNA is TGTGCCACTAGTCGGGACAGACAAGAGACCCAGTACTTC.

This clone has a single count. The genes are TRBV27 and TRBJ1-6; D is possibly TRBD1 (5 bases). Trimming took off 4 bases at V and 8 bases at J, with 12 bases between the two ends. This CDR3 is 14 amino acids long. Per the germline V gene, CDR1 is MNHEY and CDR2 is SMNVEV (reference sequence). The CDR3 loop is CASSSDIGDSPLHF. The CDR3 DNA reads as TGTGCCAGCAGTTCCGACATAGGGGATTCACCCCTCCACTTT.

The DNA for the CDR3 is TGCGCCAGCAGCTACGGTCCGTACGGGGATGGTAATGAGCAGTTCTTC. Translated, it gives CASSYGPYGDGNEQFF. The J gene is TRBJ2-1, the V gene TRBV4-1; D might be TRBD2 (5 bases). The CDR3 is made up of 16 amino acids. Between the trimmed V and J ends, which lost 5 bases and 7 bases, there was a span of 21 bases. Germline V gene data show CDR1 as MGHRA and CDR2 as YSYEKL.

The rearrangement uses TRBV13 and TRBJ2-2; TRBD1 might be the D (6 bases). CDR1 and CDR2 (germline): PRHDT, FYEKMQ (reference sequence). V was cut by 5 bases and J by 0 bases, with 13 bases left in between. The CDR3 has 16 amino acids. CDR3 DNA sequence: TGTGCCAGCAGCAGAGGGACACGAGCGAACACCGGGGAGCTGTTTTTT. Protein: CASSRGTRANTGELFF.

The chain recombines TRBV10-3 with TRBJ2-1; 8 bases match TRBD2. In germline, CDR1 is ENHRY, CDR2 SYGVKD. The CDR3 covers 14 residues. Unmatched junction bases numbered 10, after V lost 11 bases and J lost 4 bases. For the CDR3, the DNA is TGTGCCTCGCGCGAAGCGGGGGAATACAATGAGCAGTTCTTC. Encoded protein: CASREAGEYNEQFF.

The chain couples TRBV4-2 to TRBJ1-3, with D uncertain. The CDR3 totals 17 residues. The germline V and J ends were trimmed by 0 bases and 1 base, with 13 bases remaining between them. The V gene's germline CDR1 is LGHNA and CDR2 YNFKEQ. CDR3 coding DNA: TGTGCCAGCAGCCAAGAGGCGGTTTTTAGTTCTGGAAACACCATATATTTT. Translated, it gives CASSQEAVFSSGNTIYF.

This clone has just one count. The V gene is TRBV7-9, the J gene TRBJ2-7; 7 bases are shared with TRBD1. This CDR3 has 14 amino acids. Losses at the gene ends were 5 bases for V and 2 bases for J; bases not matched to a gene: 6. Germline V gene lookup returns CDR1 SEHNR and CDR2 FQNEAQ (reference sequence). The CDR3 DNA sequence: TGTGCCAGCAGCGGCCGGGACAGTACCTACGAGCAGTACTTC. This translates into CASSGRDSTYEQYF.